This T cell receptor (beta chain) was sequenced for a study of T cells in Graves' hyperthyroidism and ophthalmopathy. General observations from the study: Blood also held most thyroid clonotypes expanded beyond 0.001.

The source material, RNA transcripts, was used to amplify TCR beta CDR3 regions. The TCR CDR3 first-round RT-PCR relied on the HTBI primer set. TCRdb itself ran the multiplex PCR reads through MiXCR, one entry per CDR3 protein. Of roughly 250,000 distinct CDR3 sequences in the sample, 22% were seen once. This clonotype was observed a few times. The antigen remains unidentified. The TCR was taken from a man aged 25 to 40 with Graves' ophthalmopathy. Material for sequencing was blood.

In DNA, the CDR3 is TGTGCCAGCAGGGGGGACGGACTTAGCAATCAGCCCCAGCATTTT. Its protein product is CASRGDGLSNQPQHF. This chain connects TRBV27 to TRBJ1-5, with D maybe TRBD1 (5 bases). Trimming stripped 6 bases from V and 0 bases from J, with 12 bases between. The CDR3 length is 15 residues. The germline V gene has CDR1 MNHEY and CDR2 SMNVEV (reference sequence).